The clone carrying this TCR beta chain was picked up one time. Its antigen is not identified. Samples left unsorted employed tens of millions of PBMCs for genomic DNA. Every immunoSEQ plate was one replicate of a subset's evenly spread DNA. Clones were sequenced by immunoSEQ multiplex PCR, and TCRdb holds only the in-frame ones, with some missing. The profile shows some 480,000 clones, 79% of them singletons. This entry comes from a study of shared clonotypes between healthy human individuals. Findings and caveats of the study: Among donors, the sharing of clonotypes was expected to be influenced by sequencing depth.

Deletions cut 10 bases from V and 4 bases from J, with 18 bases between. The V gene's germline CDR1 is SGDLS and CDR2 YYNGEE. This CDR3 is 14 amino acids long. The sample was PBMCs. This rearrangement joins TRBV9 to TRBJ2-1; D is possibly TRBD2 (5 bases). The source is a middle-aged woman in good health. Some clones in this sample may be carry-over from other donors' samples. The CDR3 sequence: CAQFIATLYNEQFF. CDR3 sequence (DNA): TGTGCCCAGTTTATAGCGACGTTGTACAATGAGCAGTTCTTC.